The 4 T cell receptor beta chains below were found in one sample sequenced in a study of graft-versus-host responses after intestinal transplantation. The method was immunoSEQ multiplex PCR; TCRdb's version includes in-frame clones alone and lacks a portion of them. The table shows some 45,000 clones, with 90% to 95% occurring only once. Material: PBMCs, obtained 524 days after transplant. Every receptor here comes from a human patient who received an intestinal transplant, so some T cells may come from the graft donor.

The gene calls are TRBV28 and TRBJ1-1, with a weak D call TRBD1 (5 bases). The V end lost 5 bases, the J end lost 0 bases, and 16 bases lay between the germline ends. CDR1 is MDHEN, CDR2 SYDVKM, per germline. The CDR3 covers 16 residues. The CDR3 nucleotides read TGTGCCAGCAGTCCCTACGCAGGGAGCATGAACACTGAAGCTTTCTTT. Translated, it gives CASSPYAGSMNTEAFF.

In nucleotides, the CDR3 is TGTGCCAGCAGCCAAGGAGTCAGGGGGGAGCAGTACTTC. It is translated as CASSQGVRGEQYF. The chain employs TRBV14 and TRBJ2-7; 7 bases fit TRBD1. This CDR3 is 13 amino acids long. Germline V lookup: CDR1 SGHDN, CDR2 FVKESK. With V trimmed by 1 base and J by 7 bases, 4 bases remained unmatched.

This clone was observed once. DNA of the CDR3: TGTGCCTGGAGTATAGGGGGTAGGGAAAATCAGCCCCAGCATTTT. It yields the protein CAWSIGGRENQPQHF. The chain is built from TRBV30 and TRBJ1-5; a weak D match, TRBD1 (6 bases). CDR1 and CDR2 (germline): GTSNPN, SVGIG (reference sequence). V lost 2 bases and J lost 4, with 15 bases in between. This CDR3 has 15 residues.

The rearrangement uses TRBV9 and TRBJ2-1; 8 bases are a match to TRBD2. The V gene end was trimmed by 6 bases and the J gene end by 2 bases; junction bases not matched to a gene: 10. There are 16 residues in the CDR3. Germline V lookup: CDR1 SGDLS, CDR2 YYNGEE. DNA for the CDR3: TGTGCCAGCACCTCGAGGTCGGGAGGGACCTACAATGAGCAGTTCTTC. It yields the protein CASTSRSGGTYNEQFF.